The 15 T cell receptor beta chains listed next were all sequenced from one sample in a study of blood T cell repertoires in COVID-19. Here immunoSEQ multiplex PCR was the method, and the copy in TCRdb shows in-frame clones only, minus some. The sample carries tens of thousands of clones, 86% recorded once. Material: peripheral blood. The receptors originated from a human donor in a cohort sampled during active COVID-19.

V usage is TRBV28 and J usage is TRBJ1-5; TRBD1 is a possible D gene (6 bases). Germline-derived CDR1 and CDR2 are MDHEN and SYDVKM. V lost 8 bases to trimming and J lost 7 bases, with 12 bases between them. CDR3 length: 12 amino acids. The CDR3 coding sequence is TGTGCCAGCGGCTCCAGGGGACAGCCCCAGCATTTT. This gives the protein CASGSRGQPQHF.

This chain uses TRBV7-9 with TRBJ2-1; 10 bases agree with TRBD1. Germline V gene sequence: CDR1 SEHNR, CDR2 FQNEAQ (reference sequence). The CDR3 loop spans 15 amino acids. The trim removed 6 bases at V and 8 bases at J, leaving 10 bases unmatched. CDR3 in amino acids: CASSQETGGMDEQFF. CDR3 nucleotides: TGTGCCAGCAGTCAGGAGACAGGGGGCATGGATGAGCAGTTCTTC.

The V call is TRBV7-2, the J call TRBJ2-3, with a weak D call TRBD2 (5 bases). Germline assignment: CDR1 SGHTA and CDR2 FQGNSA. The CDR3 consists of 15 residues. V lost 2 bases and J 0 bases, leaving 9 bases between the germline ends. The CDR3 is CASSLIRESTDTQYF. CDR3 nucleotides: TGTGCCAGCAGCTTAATTCGGGAAAGCACAGATACGCAGTATTTT.

The chain has TRBV20-1 and TRBJ1-3, with D perhaps matching TRBD1 (5 bases). The V gene's germline CDR1 is DFQATT and CDR2 SNEGSKA (reference sequence). V lost 3 bases, J lost 0 bases, and 9 bases lay in between. The CDR3 loop spans 14 amino acids. The CDR3 DNA follows: TGCAGTGCTAGTAGACAGTACTCTGGAAACACCATATATTTT. It codes for CSASRQYSGNTIYF.

Comments on this clone: Other nucleotide sequences in the sample specify the same CDR3. V gene TRBV19 combines with J gene TRBJ1-2; 8 nucleotides agree with TRBD1. There are 16 residues in the CDR3. With V trimmed by 3 bases and J by 2 bases, 8 bases remained unmatched. Germline V gene sequence: CDR1 LNHDA, CDR2 SQIVND (reference sequence). CDR3 bases: TGTGCCAGTAGTATCGGGCAGGGGGCCCCAAACTATGGCTACACCTTC. The encoded protein is CASSIGQGAPNYGYTF.

V usage is TRBV28 and J usage is TRBJ2-1, with D uncertain. Germline assignment: CDR1 MDHEN and CDR2 SYDVKM. Trimming took off 6 bases at V and 8 bases at J, with 8 bases between the two ends. The CDR3 sequence is 11 residues long. For the CDR3, the DNA is TGTGCCAGCAGCAGGTTGGATGAGCAGTTCTTC. This sequence encodes CASSRLDEQFF.

The chain is built from TRBV5-1 and TRBJ2-7, with TRBD2 matching over 7 bases. The V segment lost 1 base and the J segment 5 bases; nucleotides outside the gene matches: 6. The length of the CDR3 is 14 residues. Germline V gives CDR1 SGHRS, CDR2 YFSETQ. The CDR3 nucleotides are TGCGCCAGCAGCTTGAGCTCCCGGGGGGACGAGCAGTACTTC. As protein: CASSLSSRGDEQYF.

This clone was counted only a few times. The chain carries TRBV5-1 and TRBJ2-5, with D perhaps matching TRBD1 (6 bases). CDR3 length: 13 residues. Germline V gives CDR1 SGHRS, CDR2 YFSETQ. V lost 2 bases and J 3 bases, leaving 8 bases between the germline ends. Here the CDR3 reads CASSFAGEETQYF. The DNA of the CDR3 is TGCGCCAGCAGCTTCGCAGGGGAAGAGACCCAGTACTTC.

This clone was observed a single time. The rearrangement uses TRBV2 and TRBJ1-2; 7 bases are shared with TRBD1. This CDR3 is built from 14 residues. Germline CDR1 and CDR2: SNHLY and FYNNEI. J gave up 1 base and V 6 bases, and 5 bases lay outside the gene matches. Here the CDR3 DNA reads TGTGCCAGCAGAGCCAGGGGGGATAACTATGGCTACACCTTC. It translates to CASRARGDNYGYTF.

The V gene is TRBV7-8, the J gene TRBJ2-3; no firm D call. Per the germline V gene, CDR1 is SGHVS and CDR2 is FQNEAQ. The CDR3 consists of 13 residues. The germline V and J ends were trimmed by 2 bases and 9 bases, with 12 bases remaining between them. CDR3 nucleotide sequence: TGTGCCAGCAGCTTATCGCGGATCCCCACGCAGTATTTT. Translation: CASSLSRIPTQYF.

The chain employs TRBV11-3 and TRBJ2-1; D is perhaps TRBD1 (5 bases). Trimming pared 5 bases from V and 4 bases from J, leaving 21 bases between. CDR3 length: 17 residues. Germline assignment: CDR1 SGHNT and CDR2 YENEEA. CDR3 DNA sequence: TGTGCCAGCAGCCTGACCTCCAAAGGGGTTGGGTACAATGAGCAGTTCTTC. This translates into CASSLTSKGVGYNEQFF.

The chain recombines TRBV29-1 with TRBJ1-3, with D possibly being TRBD1 (5 bases). The CDR3 is 13 amino acids. Trimming shortened V by 7 bases and J by 0 bases, and 10 bases separated the two germline ends. Germline values: CDR1 SQVTM, CDR2 ANQGSEA. CDR3 region: CSALDSSGNTIYF. CDR3 bases: TGCAGCGCTCTCGACAGCTCTGGAAACACCATATATTTT.

This clone was picked up a small number of times. The rearrangement links TRBV24-1 to TRBJ2-7; a possible D gene is TRBD2 (6 bases). The V gene lost 9 bases and the J gene lost 1 base, with 15 bases spanning the gap. Germline lookup yields CDR1 KGHDR and CDR2 SFDVKD. The CDR3 covers 14 residues. CDR3 coding DNA: TGTGCCACCGAAGCGGGCCCTCGTTCCTACGAGCAGTACTTC. It yields the protein CATEAGPRSYEQYF.

The chain employs TRBV6-5 and TRBJ1-4, with D hard to call. The ends were cut back, 2 bases at V and 10 bases at J, with 11 bases in the middle. The germline CDR1 and CDR2 sequences are MNHEY and SVGAGI. The CDR3 length is 13 residues. In nucleotides, the CDR3 is TGTGCCAGCAGTTACAGGAGGTCGGGAAAACTGTTTTTT. Protein sequence: CASSYRRSGKLFF.

The V and J genes are TRBV24-1 and TRBJ2-2; TRBD1 aligns across 9 bases. Germline V lookup: CDR1 KGHDR, CDR2 SFDVKD. The CDR3 has 16 amino acids. Germline trimming cut 5 bases from V and 4 bases from J; bases unmatched to any gene: 7. CDR3 residues: CATSGTPGQGTGELFF. The DNA of the CDR3 is TGTGCCACCAGTGGTACTCCGGGACAGGGCACCGGGGAGCTGTTTTTT.